A single sample gave rise to the 2 T cell receptor beta chains below, sequenced in a study of early T cells in non-severe SARS-CoV-2 infection (dated by TCRdb to about 2021). Libraries were prepared through 5' RACE. TCRdb shows the sequencer as NextSeq 500. The raw public reads went through TCRdb reprocessing: fastp at Q25, MiXCR clone calling, in-frame beta chains kept. Identical CDR3 protein sequences are pooled into one entry, listed with their most common genes and DNA. In all, the sample holds tens of thousands of distinct CDR3 sequences, and around 9.3% of those were seen once. The ten largest make up roughly 15% of the sample. Sequenced sample: whole blood. The receptors here all came from an adult who was a healthcare worker with PCR-confirmed SARS-CoV-2 infection or an uninfected control (not recorded which).

V gene TRBV21-1 combines with J gene TRBJ2-3; the D call of TRBD1 is as the table states it, not checked on the DNA. TRBV21-1 is given as a pseudogene. The CDR3 covers 21 residues. The CDR3 sequence: CASSKALRDRGLTSSTDTQYF. CDR3 nucleotides: TGTGCCAGCAGCAAAGCGCTCAGGGACAGGGGCCTCACATCTAGCACAGATACGCAGTATTTT.

This chain joins TRBV28 and TRBJ1-5; D gene unclear. The CDR3 loop spans 16 amino acids. Per the germline V gene, CDR1 is MDHEN and CDR2 is SYDVKM. The V end lost 7 bases, the J end lost 0 bases, and 16 bases lay between the germline ends. The CDR3, as DNA: TGTGCCAGCACTATTCTCGGGTCAAATAGCAATCAGCCCCAGCATTTT. Translating it yields CASTILGSNSNQPQHF.